This TCR beta chain was captured in a study of T-cell reconstitution after alpha-beta-depleted transplantation in children. Findings of the study overall: Several hundred expanded graft clones reportedly supplied alpha-beta T cells about two months after transplant.

A TCRbeta library incorporating unique molecular identifiers was prepared. TCRdb recomputed calls from the PCR reads with MiXCR, one row per CDR3 protein. The table records about 200,000 distinct CDR3 sequences, 5.5% to 7% of them present only once. The CDR3 has 13 amino acids. CDR1 and CDR2 (germline): SEHNR, FQNEAQ (reference sequence). V lost 5 bases and J 9 bases, leaving 16 bases between the germline ends. To note about this clonotype: Its antigen is unknown.

The TCR was taken from a boy aged 2-15 years with acute lymphoblastic leukemia, due to receive a stem cell transplant. The J gene is TRBJ1-1, the V gene TRBV7-9, with D possibly matching TRBD1 (5 bases). Sequencing used PBMCs, obtained before TCRalphabeta/CD19-depleted stem cell transplant. The CDR3 bases are TGTGCCAGCAGCCCCCGCCAGGGTAGGAAAGCTTTCTTT. This encodes CASSPRQGRKAFF. The entire variable domain, with the rest obtained from reference TRBV7-9 and TRBJ1-1, is as follows: DTGVSQNPRHKITKRGQNVTFRCDPISEHNRLYWYRQTLGQGPEFLTYFQNEAQLEKSRLLSDRFSAERPKGSFSTLEIQRTEQGDSAMYLCASSPRQGRKAFFGQGTRLTVV.